This T cell receptor beta chain is from a study of T cell repertoires in cytomegalovirus infection. Study background: Signatures in public TCR beta sequences pointed to both CMV infection and matching HLA type. Points from the study as a whole: CMV-specific HLA-C-restricted TCR beta clonotypes dominated the ex vivo response. Adding up the frequency of public TCR beta families identified people who carried CMV plus the relevant HLA.

Only a few counts were recorded for this clonotype. Antigen: not known. Via MiXCR, TCRdb re-called the reads, giving one row per CDR3 protein. The sample includes about 190,000 distinct CDR3 sequences, about 30% seen only once; the top ten take roughly 29%. The junction had 3 bases not matched to a gene; V was cut back by 6 bases and J by 3 bases. Germline CDR1 is LNHNV and CDR2 is YYDKDF (reference sequence). This CDR3 has 14 amino acids. The chain recombines TRBV15 with TRBJ1-2; TRBD1 matches at 11 bases. The TCR comes from a human donor in good health (CMV status not recorded). Some clones in this sample may be carry-over from other donors' samples. The sequencing input was PBMCs. Written as DNA, the CDR3 is TGTGCCACCAGGCCGGGACAGGGGGACTATGGCTACACCTTC. This encodes CATRPGQGDYGYTF.